This T cell receptor beta chain was profiled in a study of blood T cell repertoires in COVID-19. This clone was recorded once. The CDR3 has 15 residues. CDR1 is SGHVS, CDR2 FNYEAQ, per germline. Germline trimming cut 1 base from V and 3 bases from J; bases unmatched to any gene: 2. Method: immunoSEQ multiplex PCR; TCRdb's copy keeps in-frame clones and lacks some. Counted here are fewer than 250,000 clones, around 85% occurring once; the ten biggest clones make up 3.8%. What was sequenced was PBMCs or T cells enriched from blood (not recorded which). The receptor was isolated from a woman in her thirties or forties with acute COVID-19. The chain carries TRBV7-6 and TRBJ2-7; 11 bases map to TRBD2. The CDR3, as DNA: TGTGCCAGCAGCTTAGGAGGGACTAGCGGCTACGAGCAGTACTTC. The encoded protein is CASSLGGTSGYEQYF.